A selection of T cell receptor beta chains follows, all from one sample in a study of cytomegalovirus exposure and HLA in healthy donors. Measured with immunoSEQ multiplex PCR; TCRdb has only the in-frame clones, and not every one. This sample yields roughly 170,000 clones, of which around 83% are seen a single time; around 1.5% belongs to the top ten. The sample taken for sequencing was PBMCs. The receptors were sampled from a man aged 50 to 60 in good health and CMV-seronegative. The CDR3 runs from the conserved cysteine through the conserved F or W. Each record gives: CDR3 length, clone size, V gene, J gene, D gene, CDR3 protein, CDR3 DNA. The D gene is left open where the match is weak. Clone size is shown for a subset of rows, as once, few, many or a class of expanded clone.

length: 14; size: -; V: TRBV30; J: TRBJ2-3; D: TRBD2; CDR3: CAWSVAGFTDTQYF; DNA: TGTGCCTGGAGTGTAGCGGGATTCACAGATACGCAGTATTTT
length: 15; size: -; V: TRBV5-3; J: TRBJ2-2; D: TRBD1; CDR3: CARSLEDRDTGELFF; DNA: TGTGCCAGAAGCTTGGAGGACAGGGACACCGGGGAGCTGTTTTTT
length: 16; size: -; V: TRBV5-5; J: TRBJ1-5; D: -; CDR3: CASSLFLGGHNQPQHF; DNA: TGTGCCAGCAGCTTGTTTTTGGGCGGACACAATCAGCCCCAGCATTTT
length: 15; size: -; V: TRBV7-6; J: TRBJ1-4; D: -; CDR3: CASSFDLGANEKLFF; DNA: TGTGCCAGCAGCTTTGATCTCGGGGCTAATGAAAAACTGTTTTTT
length: 15; size: -; V: TRBV18; J: TRBJ2-1; D: -; CDR3: CASSPLFGAGNEQFF; DNA: TGTGCCAGCTCACCACTGTTCGGGGCGGGGAATGAGCAGTTCTTC
length: 15; size: -; V: TRBV7-2; J: TRBJ2-7; D: -; CDR3: CASSPRRAALYEQYF; DNA: TGTGCCAGCAGCCCGCGGCGGGCAGCGCTCTACGAGCAGTACTTC
length: 14; size: -; V: TRBV21-1; J: TRBJ2-7; D: -; CDR3: CASSRLTGFDEQYF; DNA: TGTGCCAGCAGCAGGTTGACAGGGTTCGACGAGCAGTACTTC
length: 15; size: -; V: TRBV7-2; J: TRBJ2-1; D: TRBD2; CDR3: CASSFRSGGAGEQFF; DNA: TGTGCCAGCAGCTTCCGTAGCGGGGGGGCCGGTGAGCAGTTCTTC
length: 16; size: -; V: TRBV10-2; J: TRBJ2-1; D: TRBD2; CDR3: CASSRTSGSDYNEQFF; DNA: TGCGCCAGCAGCCGGACTAGCGGGAGTGATTACAATGAGCAGTTCTTC
length: 15; size: once; V: TRBV11-2; J: TRBJ2-5; D: -; CDR3: CASSLARDSRGTQYF; DNA: TGTGCCAGCAGCTTAGCCCGGGACTCGAGGGGGACCCAGTACTTC
length: 17; size: -; V: TRBV21-1; J: TRBJ2-7; D: -; CDR3: CASSIPWGTATTYEQYF; DNA: TGTGCCAGCAGCATCCCCTGGGGGACAGCTACCACCTACGAGCAGTACTTC
length: 16; size: -; V: TRBV11-1; J: TRBJ1-5; D: -; CDR3: CASSSTPRQANQPQHF; DNA: TGTGCCAGCAGCTCCACACCCCGACAGGCCAATCAGCCCCAGCATTTT
length: 19; size: -; V: TRBV12-1; J: TRBJ1-6; D: -; CDR3: CASSPCGQVDRSYNSPLHF; DNA: TGTGCCAGCAGCCCTTGTGGACAGGTAGACCGCTCCTATAATTCACCCCTCCACTTT
length: 14; size: once; V: TRBV7-2; J: TRBJ1-6; D: -; CDR3: CASSRPPGHSPLHF; DNA: TGTGCCAGCAGCCGTCCCCCAGGGCATTCACCCCTCCACTTT
length: 16; size: -; V: TRBV7-2; J: TRBJ2-7; D: TRBD2; CDR3: CASSLVLTSGRKEQYF; DNA: TGTGCCAGCAGCTTAGTGTTAACTAGCGGTCGGAAGGAGCAGTACTTC
length: 14; size: -; V: TRBV5-5; J: TRBJ1-5; D: -; CDR3: CASSFGQGGQPQHF; DNA: TGTGCCAGCAGCTTCGGGCAGGGCGGTCAGCCCCAGCATTTT
length: 14; size: once; V: TRBV5-1; J: TRBJ2-7; D: -; CDR3: CASSLEGATYEQYF; DNA: TGCGCCAGCAGCTTGGAGGGAGCAACCTACGAGCAGTACTTC
length: 16; size: -; V: TRBV27; J: TRBJ2-5; D: TRBD2; CDR3: CASSLRGDVRGETQYF; DNA: TGTGCCAGCAGTTTGCGGGGGGACGTGCGGGGAGAGACCCAGTACTTC
length: 16; size: -; V: TRBV11-2; J: TRBJ2-7; D: TRBD1; CDR3: CASSLGRAGGRYEQYF; DNA: TGTGCCAGCAGCTTAGGTAGGGCAGGGGGACGCTACGAGCAGTACTTC
length: 13; size: -; V: TRBV7-2; J: TRBJ2-5; D: -; CDR3: CASSLEGGETQYF; DNA: TGTGCCAGCAGCTTAGAAGGCGGGGAGACCCAGTACTTC
length: 11; size: once; V: TRBV29-1; J: TRBJ2-5; D: -; CDR3: CSVSDSDAQYF; DNA: TGCAGCGTCTCGGACAGTGACGCCCAGTACTTC
length: 14; size: -; V: TRBV19; J: TRBJ2-5; D: TRBD2; CDR3: CASSPRGGWKTQYF; DNA: TGTGCCAGTAGTCCCCGGGGAGGGTGGAAGACCCAGTACTTC
length: 14; size: -; V: TRBV9; J: TRBJ2-7; D: TRBD1; CDR3: CASSGGQGVYEQYF; DNA: TGTGCCAGCAGCGGCGGACAGGGGGTCTACGAGCAGTACTTC
length: 15; size: -; V: TRBV30; J: TRBJ2-6; D: TRBD1; CDR3: CAWSVQGAGANVLTF; DNA: TGTGCCTGGAGTGTACAGGGGGCTGGGGCCAACGTCCTGACTTTC
length: 15; size: -; V: TRBV19; J: TRBJ1-6; D: -; CDR3: CASRPNRDYNSPLHF; DNA: TGTGCCAGTAGGCCTAACAGGGACTATAATTCACCCCTCCACTTT
length: 15; size: -; V: TRBV5-4; J: TRBJ2-1; D: TRBD2; CDR3: CASSPTSGSYNEQFF; DNA: TGTGCCAGCAGCCCGACTAGCGGGAGTTACAATGAGCAGTTCTTC
length: 16; size: few; V: TRBV19; J: TRBJ2-1; D: -; CDR3: CASSIRHPSSYNEQFF; DNA: TGTGCCAGTAGTATTAGACACCCAAGCTCCTACAATGAGCAGTTCTTC
length: 16; size: -; V: TRBV7-2; J: TRBJ2-3; D: TRBD2; CDR3: CASSLGLAGGTDTQYF; DNA: TGTGCCAGCAGCTTAGGGTTGGCGGGAGGCACAGATACGCAGTATTTT
length: 14; size: -; V: TRBV5-1; J: TRBJ2-3; D: -; CDR3: CASSLAPRGDTQYF; DNA: TGCGCCAGCAGCTTGGCACCGCGGGGAGATACGCAGTATTTT